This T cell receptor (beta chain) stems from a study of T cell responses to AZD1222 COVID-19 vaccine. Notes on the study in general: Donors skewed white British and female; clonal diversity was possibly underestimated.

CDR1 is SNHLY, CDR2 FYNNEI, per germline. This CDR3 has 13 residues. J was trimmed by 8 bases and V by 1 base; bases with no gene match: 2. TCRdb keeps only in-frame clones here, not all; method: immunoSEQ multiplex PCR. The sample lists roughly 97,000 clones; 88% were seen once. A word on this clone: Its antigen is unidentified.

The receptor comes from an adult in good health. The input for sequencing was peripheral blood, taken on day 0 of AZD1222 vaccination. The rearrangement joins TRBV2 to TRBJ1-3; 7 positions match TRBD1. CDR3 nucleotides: TGTGCCAGCAGTGAAGGCAGGGGGTACACCATATATTTT. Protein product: CASSEGRGYTIYF.